This TCR beta chain comes out of a study of cytomegalovirus exposure and HLA in healthy donors (dated by TCRdb to 2017 to 2019). Broadly, across the study: According to an earlier analysis of around 600 of the donors, 150 million to 200 million T cells yielded some 120 million unique TCR beta sequences and 276 Gb of sequence data. In the later analysis, no new phenotypic data were used to find candidate immune exposures; instead, reliance was placed on TCR beta sequences and their occurrence across donors. High-throughput TCR immunosequencing, statistical association of individual TCRs with disease status, and machine learning were combined to predict cytomegalovirus infection status. An early release that covered approximately 600 HLA-typed donors contained about 300 gigabases of sequencing data and around 80 million unique TCR sequences. Along with the approximately 700-subject first cohort, a separate validation cohort of more than 90 different subjects was used. A later analysis re-analyzed previously published TCR beta repertoires from approximately 700 donors and added high-resolution HLA genotyping to study TCR occurrence patterns. Of the 300 to 450 genotyped donors, approximately 83% fell in the genetic ancestry cluster associated with self-reported Caucasian donors. In a later genetic analysis, genome-wide SNP genotypes for about 65% of the roughly 670 donors were used, and that subset was treated as a discovery cohort. On average, around 200,000 unique TCR beta nucleotide sequences were sequenced per donor among some 420 genotyped donors of the cohort, with 15% to 20% of those sequences being non-productive. Alongside the repertoire data, information on donor age, sex, ethnicity and CMV serostatus was compiled. Using immunosequencing, the study profiled T cell repertoires from approximately 700 subjects and related those repertoires to cytomegalovirus serostatus. The number of typed donors differed by locus: about 620-630 for A, B, C, DRB1 and DQB1; 500 to 550 for DQA1; around 610 for DPA1; and roughly 490 for DPB1. All discovery cohort repertoires had been generated using a single sequencing platform. A handful of DR-DQ haplotypes were handled as single units for association and clustering because linkage in the cohort was strong. The study aimed to test whether cataloging public T cell receptors could reveal signatures of past pathogen exposure. To decide whether each TCR beta V gene segment behaved as functional or pseudogenic, an earlier analysis of approximately 590 of the donors relied on high-throughput TCR beta sequencing. HLA typing included class I and class II loci at four-digit resolution. Overall results and qualifications from the work: Compared with the 666-donor mean, donors in an Asian-associated ancestry cluster had fewer N-insertions in productive TCRs, according to a later genetic analysis. In an earlier analysis of more than 450 of the donors, most TCR beta V segments were observed in productive rearrangements about 90% or about 30% of the time, broadly matching IMGT annotations. A group of highly shared sequence variants was considered likely to be a technical artifact of the sequencing pipeline. The authors suggested that the approach could potentially be extended to other disease states and immunological phenotypes. In a later analysis, the rate of TCR association differed among HLA loci, with DRB1 alleles having the most associated TCRs and HLA-C alleles having the fewest. While some public TCRs were present in many individuals, most TCR sequences turned up only very rarely across donors. In a later analysis, several top co-occurrence clusters were reported to appear linked to parvovirus B19, influenza, CMV and Epstein-Barr virus. Because counts were too low, about 18 rarely observed V segments, including chromosome 9 orphons, were left out of the earlier analysis of roughly 600 of the donors. At a false discovery rate of 0.05, a later analysis linked 16,000 or so TCR beta sequences to specific HLA alleles. In a later analysis, most CMV-associated TCR beta chains were found to appear HLA-restricted, with HLA associations seemingly driven largely by CMV exposure. Immune exposure information for the cohort was limited to CMV serostatus. Correlated functional status among segregating V segments might be attributable to linkage disequilibrium, but an unknown experimental factor could not be ruled out. Because HLA typing was missing for some donors at each locus, association tests included only the typed subset. In a later genetic analysis, a missense DCLRE1C variant was associated with V-gene and J-gene trimming of TCR beta chains, and the association was replicated in an independent cohort. The cohort was sequenced for TCR beta chains only, and without alpha or paired-chain data the features that could be detected were limited. The study gave a list of more than 150 TCR beta chains associated with cytomegalovirus. When HLA alleles, especially DR and DQ, strongly co-occurred, TCR associations were difficult to assign to individual alleles. A further reported finding was that TCR beta sequences accurately predicted the HLA-A and HLA-B alleles for most subjects in the first cohort. The presence/absence analyses assumed that sequencing depth was roughly uniform across donors, and that assumption may not be true. In a later analysis, HLA-associated TCR beta chains were found to be more clonally expanded and to have lower generation probabilities than equally common non-associated chains. Cytomegalovirus status was reported to be diagnosed by the classifier with high specificity and sensitivity in both the original and validation cohorts. Some IMGT-functional V segments, including TRBV6-2 and TRBV6-3, could not be distinguished by the 87-base-pair reads and were therefore excluded. In vitro tests confirmed that three of the cytomegalovirus-associated TCR beta chains recognize cytomegalovirus antigens.

With regard to this clone: The antigen it binds to is not known. No base quality information exists; no much larger clone differs at one position.

Library generation was performed with the immunoSEQ multiplex PCR assay. A mixture of 60 forward primers for TCR Vbeta segments and 13 reverse primers for TCR Jbeta segments was used in the multiplex PCR. The CDR3 region of rearranged TCR beta genes was amplified from genomic DNA with a multiplex PCR assay. The amplified TCR beta libraries were sequenced on the Illumina HiSeq System as 87-base-pair reads. Per the authors' processing: A later analysis counted about 80 million unique TCR beta chains across the 600 to 850 repertoires, and about 10 million of these chains were shared by at least two donors. Raw reads were error-corrected and collapsed into unique sequences with a nearest-neighbor algorithm that merged closely related sequences to remove PCR and sequencing errors. To assign V, D and J gene segments, CDR3 sequences were aligned to IMGT reference sequences. Each retained sequence needed at least a six-nucleotide match to both a V gene segment and a J gene segment. A rearrangement counted as productive if the CDR3 had no stop codons and remained in frame with V and J, and every other rearrangement counted as non-productive. Following IMGT convention, CDR3 was defined as the stretch from the second conserved V-encoded cysteine to the conserved J-encoded phenylalanine. In an earlier analysis of more than 550 of the donors, sequences lacking an unambiguous match to a single V gene segment were excluded. In an earlier analysis of some 590 of the donors, V segments were called functional above 56.7% productive rearrangements and were called segregating when the between-donor standard deviation exceeded 5%. To diagnose cytomegalovirus status from the catalog of TCR beta chain sequences, a statistical classification framework was built. V and J gene assignment, in a later analysis, came from comparing TCR nucleotide sequences with IMGT/GENE-DB human TR gene sequences. A later analysis assigned CDR3 sequences and most-parsimonious VDJ recombination scenarios with the TCRdist pipeline. A later analysis defined each TCR beta chain by its CDR3 amino acid sequence plus V-gene family, and excluded reads lacking a unique V-gene family. As a way to deal with suspected cross-contamination and a sequencing artifact, a later analysis dropped approximately 590 nucleotide sequences that were highly shared and had low generation probability. A later analysis calculated a clonal expansion index for each public chain from normalized within-repertoire ranks of inferred template counts. A later analysis computed generation probabilities with a VDJ recombination model fitted to out-of-frame rearrangements, and checked the results against IGoR. In a later analysis, hypergeometric tests were used to score TCR-TCR, TCR-HLA and TCR-CMV co-occurrence, with a repertoire-size bias correction applied to TCR pairs. False discovery rates were estimated in a later analysis by permuting HLA or CMV assignments 20 times. In a later analysis, co-occurring TCRs were grouped using DBSCAN, and TCRdist sequence similarity was added for clustering within HLA-allele-positive subsets. For co-occurrence clustering, repertoires with fewer than 30,000 or more than 120,000 public chains were excluded, along with 5 or 6 repertoires with anomalous nucleotide sharing. Not all clones reach the TCRdb copy of this immuneACCESS table, which keeps in-frame sequences only. Checked studies attribute under half of the gap to unresolved V genes and leave the rest unexplained. Clonal size and the V and J genes are those of that table, whereas D and trimming came from the DNA. Counted in this sample were about 130,000 clones; around 75% of them appeared once. The ten top clones hold around 3.1% of the sample.

The CDR3 contains 16 residues, cysteine and phenylalanine counted. Only CDR3 DNA remains: 48 bases, in frame from the first base. A distance of 11 bases separates the germline ends of V and J, which lose 0 bases and 1 base respectively. Reading the germline V gene gives CDR1 SGHNT and CDR2 YENEEA. The cohort consisted of 670 or so healthy bone marrow donors. At the time of sampling, every cohort member was nominally healthy, though immune exposures that went unrecorded were likely present. The donor tested CMV seronegative, placing the donor among the approximately 360 seronegative members of the cohort. Every donor gave a peripheral blood sample, and the peripheral blood mononuclear cells from that sample were used for TCR beta sequencing. The Qiagen DNeasy Blood Extraction Kit was used to extract genomic DNA from the blood cell samples.

Input material: PBMCs. The V gene is TRBV11-3 and the J gene is TRBJ2-3, with TRBD2 tentatively as D gene (5 bases match). The clonotype originates from a man in his forties in good health and CMV-seronegative. CDR3 protein: CASSLEGSAGTDTQYF. Here is the DNA: TGTGCCAGCAGCTTAGAGGGGTCAGCGGGCACAGATACGCAGTATTTT. This CDR3, with the reference TRBV11-3 and TRBJ2-3 proteins standing in past its ends, gives the full variable domain EAGVVQSPRYKIIEKKQPVAFWCNPISGHNTLYWYLQNLGQGPELLIRYENEEAVDDSQLPKDRFSAERLKGVDSTLKIQPAELGDSAVYLCASSLEGSAGTDTQYFGPGTRLTVL.